This T cell receptor (beta chain) emerged from a study of blood T cell repertoires in COVID-19 (dated by TCRdb to 2020 to 2021). Broadly, across the study: The collaborator samples originated in the United States, Italy and Spain and spanned the acute and convalescent phases of COVID-19. HLA class I and class II types, where available, came from metadata supplied by the sample provider rather than from assay-based typing. The material from the prospective study consisted of cDNA or gDNA derived from T cells, B-cell-depleted T cells, or PBMCs. A de-identified subject ID, COVID-19 status, age in years and sex were almost always included in the sample metadata. A freely available public database, intended as a resource for researchers studying the immune response to SARS-CoV-2, is where the repertoires were released. The samples were drawn from two sources: the first 160 participants of the ongoing ImmuneRACE study, and 1,200 or so subjects contributed by 6 global collaborators. The dataset comprised deeply sampled blood TCRbeta repertoires from subjects exposed to, actively infected with, or recovered from COVID-19.

The collaborating institutions used their own protocols to collect whole blood in K2EDTA tubes. For TCRbeta analysis, collaborator samples were shipped as frozen whole blood, as isolated PBMCs, or as DNA extracted from either sample type. The immunoSEQ Assay, a bias-controlled multiplex PCR, was used to amplify TCRbeta CDR3 regions from genomic DNA. Per the source publication's procedure: Nucleated cell counts per sample were estimated from amplification of reference gene primers within the assay. To quantify the absolute abundance of each unique TCRbeta CDR3 rearrangement, sequence reads were collapsed and filtered. Productive Simpson clonality was computed per sample as the square root of Simpson's diversity index over productive rearrangements. This is the immuneACCESS table as TCRdb keeps it, with only in-frame sequences that have V and J called. A part of the clones is gone; compared with another copy, unresolved V genes explain less than half, and the rest is unexplained. Clone size and V and J calls were adopted from that table, with D and trimming inferred from the DNA. This sample is represented by some 200,000 clones; approximately 79% of them were singletons. Approximately 15% of the sample rests with the top ten.

The study at large found these results: How much clinical and demographic metadata was included differed by source and by participant, and the metadata was provided uncurated.

As for this clone: The target of this receptor is not known. Within one base of it there is no much larger clone, and no base qualities were kept.

The germline V and J ends show losses of 6 bases and 4 bases respectively, and no gene match explains 11 bases of the junction. Taken from cysteine to phenylalanine, the CDR3 has 16 residues. The DNA shown is the 48-base CDR3, in frame from base 1. For CDR1 and CDR2, the germline V gene lists MNHEY and SVGEGT. Sequenced: peripheral blood. The chain links TRBV6-2 or TRBV6-3 with TRBJ2-5, and 10 junctional nucleotides match TRBD1. The clonotype originates from a man aged 25-40 years with active or convalescent COVID-19. The encoded CDR3 is CASSERGTGERETQYF. The sequenced DNA: TGTGCCAGCAGCGAACGTGGGACAGGGGAACGAGAGACCCAGTACTTC.